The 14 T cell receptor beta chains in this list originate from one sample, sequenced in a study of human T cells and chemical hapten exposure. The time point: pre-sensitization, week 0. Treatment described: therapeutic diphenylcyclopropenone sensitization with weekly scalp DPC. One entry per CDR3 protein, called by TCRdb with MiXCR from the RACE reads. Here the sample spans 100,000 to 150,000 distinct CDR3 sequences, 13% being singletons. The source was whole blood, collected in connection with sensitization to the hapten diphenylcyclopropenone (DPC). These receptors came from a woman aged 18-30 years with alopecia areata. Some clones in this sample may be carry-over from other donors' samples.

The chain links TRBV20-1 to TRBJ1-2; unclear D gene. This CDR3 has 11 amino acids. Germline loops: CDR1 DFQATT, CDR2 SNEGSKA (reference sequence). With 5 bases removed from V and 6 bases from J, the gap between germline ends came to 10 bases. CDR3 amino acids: CSAEGSHGYTF. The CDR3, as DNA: TGCAGTGCTGAGGGTTCCCATGGCTACACCTTC.

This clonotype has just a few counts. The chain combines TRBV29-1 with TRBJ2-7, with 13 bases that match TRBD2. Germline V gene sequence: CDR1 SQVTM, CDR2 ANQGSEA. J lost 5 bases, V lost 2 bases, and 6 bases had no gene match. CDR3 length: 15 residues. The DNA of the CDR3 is TGCAGCGTTGAATCTCGACTAGCGGGGGGAAACGAGCAGTACTTC. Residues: CSVESRLAGGNEQYF.

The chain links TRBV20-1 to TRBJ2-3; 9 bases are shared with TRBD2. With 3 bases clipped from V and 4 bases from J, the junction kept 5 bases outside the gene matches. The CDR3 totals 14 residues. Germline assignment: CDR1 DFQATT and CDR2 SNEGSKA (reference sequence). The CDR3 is CSASRRGGPDTQYF. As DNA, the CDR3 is TGCAGTGCTAGTAGGCGGGGGGGCCCAGATACGCAGTATTTT.

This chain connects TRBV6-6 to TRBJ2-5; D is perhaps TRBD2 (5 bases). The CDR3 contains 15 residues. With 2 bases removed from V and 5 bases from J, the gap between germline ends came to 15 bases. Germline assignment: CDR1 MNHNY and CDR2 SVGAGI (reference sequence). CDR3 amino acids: CASSYDWSAEETQYF. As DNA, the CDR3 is TGTGCCAGCAGTTACGATTGGTCAGCGGAGGAGACCCAGTACTTC.

CDR3 sequence (DNA): TGTGCCAGCTCACCAGGGACAGGGGTCTCCTACGAGCAGTACTTC. This gives the protein CASSPGTGVSYEQYF. The chain employs TRBV18 and TRBJ2-7, with 10 bases that match TRBD1. Germline V lookup: CDR1 KGHSH, CDR2 LQKENI. The J segment lost 0 bases and the V segment lost 2 bases, leaving 1 base of the junction unmatched. CDR3 size: 15 residues.

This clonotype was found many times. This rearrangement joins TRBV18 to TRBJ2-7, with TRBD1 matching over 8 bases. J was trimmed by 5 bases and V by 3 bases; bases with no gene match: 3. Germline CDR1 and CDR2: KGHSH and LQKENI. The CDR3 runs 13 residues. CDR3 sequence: CASSPTGVDEQYF. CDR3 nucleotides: TGTGCCAGCTCACCGACAGGGGTCGACGAGCAGTACTTC.

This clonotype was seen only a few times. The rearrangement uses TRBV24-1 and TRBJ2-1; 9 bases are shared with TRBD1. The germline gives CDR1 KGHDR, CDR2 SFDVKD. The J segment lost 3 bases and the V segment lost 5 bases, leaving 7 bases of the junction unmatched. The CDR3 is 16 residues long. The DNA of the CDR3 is TGTGCCACCAGTGCCTCCGGGACAGGGAGCTACAATGAGCAGTTCTTC. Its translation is CATSASGTGSYNEQFF.

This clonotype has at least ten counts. DNA of the CDR3: TGTGCCAGCAGTCCAAGGGGGATTAGTCAGCCCCAGCATTTT. It codes for CASSPRGISQPQHF. The chain recombines TRBV12-3 or TRBV12-4 with TRBJ1-5; TRBD1 is a possible D gene (6 bases). The CDR3 runs 14 residues. V shed 5 bases and J shed 6 bases, with 14 bases lying between them.

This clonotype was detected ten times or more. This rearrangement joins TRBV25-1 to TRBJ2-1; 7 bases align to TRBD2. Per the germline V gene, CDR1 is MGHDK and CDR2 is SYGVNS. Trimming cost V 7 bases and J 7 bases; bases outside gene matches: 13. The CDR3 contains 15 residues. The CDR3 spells CASIITSGTTNEQFF. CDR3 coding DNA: TGTGCCAGCATTATCACTTCGGGGACTACAAATGAGCAGTTCTTC.

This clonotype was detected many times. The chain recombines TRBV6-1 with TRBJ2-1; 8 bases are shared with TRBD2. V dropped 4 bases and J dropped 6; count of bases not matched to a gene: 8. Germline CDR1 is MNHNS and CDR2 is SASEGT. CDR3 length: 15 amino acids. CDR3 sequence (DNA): TGTGCCAGCAGTGGGGGACCGGGAGGGGGCAATGAGCAGTTCTTC. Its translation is CASSGGPGGGNEQFF.

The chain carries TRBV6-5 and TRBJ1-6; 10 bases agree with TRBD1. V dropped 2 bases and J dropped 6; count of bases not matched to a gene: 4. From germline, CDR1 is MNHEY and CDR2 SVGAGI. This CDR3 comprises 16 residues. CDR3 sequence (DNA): TGTGCCAGCAGTTACGGTGGACAGGGGGTTAATTCACCCCTCCACTTT. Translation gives CASSYGGQGVNSPLHF.

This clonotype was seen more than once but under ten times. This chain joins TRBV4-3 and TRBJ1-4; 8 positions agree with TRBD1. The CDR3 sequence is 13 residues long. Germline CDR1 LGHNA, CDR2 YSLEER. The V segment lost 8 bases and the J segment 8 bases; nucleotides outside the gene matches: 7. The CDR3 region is CASSDRGGEKLFF. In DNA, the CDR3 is TGCGCCAGCTCTGACAGGGGAGGAGAAAAACTGTTTTTT.

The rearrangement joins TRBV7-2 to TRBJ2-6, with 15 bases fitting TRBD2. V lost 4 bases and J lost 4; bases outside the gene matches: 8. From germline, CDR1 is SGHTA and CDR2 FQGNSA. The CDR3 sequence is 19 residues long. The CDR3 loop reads CASSWGLAGGPRGANVLTF. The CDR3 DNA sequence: TGTGCCAGCAGCTGGGGACTAGCGGGGGGCCCAAGAGGGGCCAACGTCCTGACTTTC.

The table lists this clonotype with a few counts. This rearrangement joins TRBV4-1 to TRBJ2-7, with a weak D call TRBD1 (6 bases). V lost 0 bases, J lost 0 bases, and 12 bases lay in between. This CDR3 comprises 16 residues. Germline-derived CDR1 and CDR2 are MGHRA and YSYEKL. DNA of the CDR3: TGCGCCAGCAGCCAAGATCGGGCAGGGGCCTCCTACGAGCAGTACTTC. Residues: CASSQDRAGASYEQYF.